What follows describes a single T cell receptor beta chain. Its specificity is unknown. The source of the sample is a study of T cell responses to AZD1222 COVID-19 vaccine. Study in general: Second-dose schedules of about 4 or about 12 weeks were combined.

Germline V gives CDR1 SGHDT, CDR2 YYEEEE. The V segment lost 7 bases and the J segment 3 bases; nucleotides outside the gene matches: 13. The CDR3 length is 16 residues. Clones were sequenced by immunoSEQ multiplex PCR, and TCRdb holds only the in-frame ones, with some missing. The repertoire has some 130,000 clones, less than 95% of them found once; the top ten carry about 7%. The study's findings and limits: Seropositivity was recorded at baseline in only 6 or 7 AZD1222 recipients. It was only after the peak T cell response that any repertoires were sampled.

Specimen: peripheral blood, collected on day 0 of AZD1222 vaccination. The V gene is TRBV5-6, the J gene TRBJ1-2; 9 nucleotides agree with TRBD1. The clonotype originates from an adult in good health. The CDR3 loop reads CASPRDRELPHYGYTF. The CDR3 DNA reads TGTGCCAGCCCCCGGGACAGGGAATTACCCCACTATGGCTACACCTTC. The variable domain in full, completed from reference TRBV5-6 and TRBJ1-2, reads DAGVTQSPTHLIKTRGQQVTLRCSPKSGHDTVSWYQQALGQGPQFIFQYYEEEERQRGNFPDRFSGHQFPNYSSELNVNALLLGDSALYLCASPRDRELPHYGYTFGSGTRLTVV.